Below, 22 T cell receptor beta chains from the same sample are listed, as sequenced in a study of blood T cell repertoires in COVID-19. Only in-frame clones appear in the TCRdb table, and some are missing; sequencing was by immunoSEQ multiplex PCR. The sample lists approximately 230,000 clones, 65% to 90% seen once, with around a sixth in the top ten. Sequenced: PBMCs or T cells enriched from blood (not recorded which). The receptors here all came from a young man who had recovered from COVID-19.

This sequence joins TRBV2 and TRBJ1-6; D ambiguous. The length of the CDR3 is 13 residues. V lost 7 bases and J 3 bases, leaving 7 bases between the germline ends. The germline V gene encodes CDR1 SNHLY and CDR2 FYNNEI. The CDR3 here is CASKQIYNSPLHF. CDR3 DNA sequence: TGTGCCAGCAAACAGATCTATAATTCACCCCTCCACTTT. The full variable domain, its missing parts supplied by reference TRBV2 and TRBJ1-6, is EPEVTQTPSHQVTQMGQEVILRCVPISNHLYFYWYRQILGQKVEFLVSFYNNEISEKSEIFDDQFSVERPDGSNFTLKIRSTKLEDSAMYFCASKQIYNSPLHFGNGTRLTVT.

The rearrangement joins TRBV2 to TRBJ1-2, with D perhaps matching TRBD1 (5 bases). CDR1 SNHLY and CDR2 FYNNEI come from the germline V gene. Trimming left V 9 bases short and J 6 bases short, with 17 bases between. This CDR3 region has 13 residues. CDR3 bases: TGTGCCAGTAGGGTCAGGGAAGGTGATGGCTACACCTTC. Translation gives CASRVREGDGYTF.

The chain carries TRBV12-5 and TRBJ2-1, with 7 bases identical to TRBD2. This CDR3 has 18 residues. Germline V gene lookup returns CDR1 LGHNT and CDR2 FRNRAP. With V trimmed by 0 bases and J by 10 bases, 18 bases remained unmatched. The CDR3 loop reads CASGLVTGAGRTKEEQFF. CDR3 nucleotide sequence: TGTGCTAGTGGTTTGGTAACGGGAGCGGGACGAACAAAGGAGGAGCAGTTCTTC.

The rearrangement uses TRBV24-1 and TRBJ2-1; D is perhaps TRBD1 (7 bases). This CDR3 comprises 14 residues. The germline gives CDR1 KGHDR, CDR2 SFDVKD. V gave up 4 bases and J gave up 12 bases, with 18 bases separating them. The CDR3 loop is CATSDITSGGGQFF. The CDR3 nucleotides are TGTGCCACCAGTGACATTACCTCAGGGGGAGGGCAGTTCTTC.

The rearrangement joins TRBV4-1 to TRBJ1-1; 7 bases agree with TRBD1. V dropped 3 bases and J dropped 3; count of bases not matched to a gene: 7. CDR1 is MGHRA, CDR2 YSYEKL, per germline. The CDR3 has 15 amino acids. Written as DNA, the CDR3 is TGCGCCAGCAGCCATCCCCGGGACAGATACACTGAAGCTTTCTTT. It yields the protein CASSHPRDRYTEAFF.

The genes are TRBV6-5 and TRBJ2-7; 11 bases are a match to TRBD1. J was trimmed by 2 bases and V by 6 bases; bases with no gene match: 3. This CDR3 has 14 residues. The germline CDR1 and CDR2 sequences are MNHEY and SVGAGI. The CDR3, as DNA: TGTGCCAGCAGGGGACAGGGGGAAACCTACGAGCAGTACTTC. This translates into CASRGQGETYEQYF.

The CDR3 DNA is TGTGCCAGCAGCCCAACAGGGTCCGCAGGTGAAAAACTGTTTTTT. It encodes CASSPTGSAGEKLFF. This rearrangement joins TRBV7-3 to TRBJ1-4; possible D gene TRBD1, 6 bases. CDR3 size: 15 residues. With 5 bases removed from V and 7 bases from J, the gap between germline ends came to 17 bases. Germline V gene lookup returns CDR1 SGHTA and CDR2 FQGTGA.

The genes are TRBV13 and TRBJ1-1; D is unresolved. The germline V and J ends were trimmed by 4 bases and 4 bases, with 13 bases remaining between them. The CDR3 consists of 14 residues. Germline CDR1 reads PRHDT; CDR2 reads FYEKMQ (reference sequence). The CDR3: CASSSGRISTEAFF. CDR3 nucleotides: TGTGCCAGCAGCTCCGGGAGGATTTCCACTGAAGCTTTCTTT.

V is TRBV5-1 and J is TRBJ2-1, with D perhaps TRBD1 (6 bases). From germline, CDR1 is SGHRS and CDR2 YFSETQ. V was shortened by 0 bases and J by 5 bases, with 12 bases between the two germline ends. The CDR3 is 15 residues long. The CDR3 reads CASSLDGDKNNEQFF. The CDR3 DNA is TGCGCCAGCAGCTTGGATGGGGACAAGAACAATGAGCAGTTCTTC.

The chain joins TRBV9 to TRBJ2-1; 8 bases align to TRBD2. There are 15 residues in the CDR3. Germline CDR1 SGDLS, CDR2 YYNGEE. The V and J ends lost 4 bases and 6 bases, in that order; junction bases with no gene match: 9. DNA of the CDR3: TGTGCCAGCAGCACCCGGGGTAGCGGGACCAATGAGCAGTTCTTC. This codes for CASSTRGSGTNEQFF. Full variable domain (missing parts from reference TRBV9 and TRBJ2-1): DSGVTQTPKHLITATGQRVTLRCSPRSGDLSVYWYQQSLDQGLQFLIQYYNGEERAKGNILERFSAQQFPDLHSELNLSSLELGDSALYFCASSTRGSGTNEQFFGPGTRLTVL.

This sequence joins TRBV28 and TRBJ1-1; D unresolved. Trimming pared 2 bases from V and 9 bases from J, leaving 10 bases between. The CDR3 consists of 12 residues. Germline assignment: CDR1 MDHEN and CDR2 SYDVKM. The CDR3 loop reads CASSLGPAKAFF. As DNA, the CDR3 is TGTGCCAGCAGTTTAGGGCCAGCAAAAGCTTTCTTT.

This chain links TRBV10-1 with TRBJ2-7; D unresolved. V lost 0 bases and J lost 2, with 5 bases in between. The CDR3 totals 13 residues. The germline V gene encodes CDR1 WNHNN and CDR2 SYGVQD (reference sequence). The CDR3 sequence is CASSESPAYEQYF. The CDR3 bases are TGCGCCAGCAGTGAGTCGCCGGCCTACGAGCAGTACTTC.

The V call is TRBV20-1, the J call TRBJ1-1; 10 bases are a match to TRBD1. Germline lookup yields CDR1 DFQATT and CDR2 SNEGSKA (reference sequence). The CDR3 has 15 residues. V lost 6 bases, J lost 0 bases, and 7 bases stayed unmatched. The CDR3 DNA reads TGCAGTGCCAGTCAGACAGGGGGCCTGAACACTGAAGCTTTCTTT. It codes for CSASQTGGLNTEAFF.

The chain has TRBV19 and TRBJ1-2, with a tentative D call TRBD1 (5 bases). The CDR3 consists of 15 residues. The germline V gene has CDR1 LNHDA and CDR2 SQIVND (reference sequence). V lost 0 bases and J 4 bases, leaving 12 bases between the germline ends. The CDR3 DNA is TGTGCCAGTAGTATAGAGGGCGACAGACCCTATGGCTACACCTTC. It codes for CASSIEGDRPYGYTF.

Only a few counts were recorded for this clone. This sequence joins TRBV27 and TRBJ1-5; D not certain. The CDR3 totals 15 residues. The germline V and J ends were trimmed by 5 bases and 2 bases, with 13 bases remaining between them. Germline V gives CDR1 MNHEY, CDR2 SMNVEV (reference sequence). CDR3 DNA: TGTGCCAGCAGTCATTCGGGGATGGGCAATCAGCCCCAGCATTTT. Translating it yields CASSHSGMGNQPQHF.

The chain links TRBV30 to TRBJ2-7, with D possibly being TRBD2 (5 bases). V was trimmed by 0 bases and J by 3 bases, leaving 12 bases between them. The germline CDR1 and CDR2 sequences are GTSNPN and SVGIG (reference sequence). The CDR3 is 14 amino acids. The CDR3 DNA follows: TGTGCCTGGAGTGTGTCTAGCCGATACTACGAGCAGTACTTC. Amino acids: CAWSVSSRYYEQYF.

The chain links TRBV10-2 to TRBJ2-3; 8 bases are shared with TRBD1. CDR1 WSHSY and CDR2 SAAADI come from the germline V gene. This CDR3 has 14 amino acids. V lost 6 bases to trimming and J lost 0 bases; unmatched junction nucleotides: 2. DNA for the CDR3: TGCGCCAGCAGCGCAGGGGGCAGCACAGATACGCAGTATTTT. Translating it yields CASSAGGSTDTQYF.

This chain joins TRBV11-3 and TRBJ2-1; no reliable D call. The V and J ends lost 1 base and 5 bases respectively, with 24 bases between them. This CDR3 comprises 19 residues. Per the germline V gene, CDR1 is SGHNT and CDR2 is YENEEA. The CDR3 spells CASSLGVPWSSAADNEQFF. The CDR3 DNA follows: TGTGCCAGCAGCTTAGGGGTCCCTTGGAGTTCAGCAGCAGACAATGAGCAGTTCTTC.

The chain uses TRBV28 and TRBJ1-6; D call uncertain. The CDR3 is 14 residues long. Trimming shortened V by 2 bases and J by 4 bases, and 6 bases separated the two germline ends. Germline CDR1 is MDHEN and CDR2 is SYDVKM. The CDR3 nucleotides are TGTGCCAGCAGTTTACAGAATTATAATTCACCCCTCCACTTT. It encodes CASSLQNYNSPLHF.

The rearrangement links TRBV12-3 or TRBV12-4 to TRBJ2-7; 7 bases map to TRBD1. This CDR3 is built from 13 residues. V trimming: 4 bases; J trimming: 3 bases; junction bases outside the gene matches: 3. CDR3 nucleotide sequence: TGTGCCAGCAGTTCAACAGGGGTCTACGAGCAGTACTTC. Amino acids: CASSSTGVYEQYF.

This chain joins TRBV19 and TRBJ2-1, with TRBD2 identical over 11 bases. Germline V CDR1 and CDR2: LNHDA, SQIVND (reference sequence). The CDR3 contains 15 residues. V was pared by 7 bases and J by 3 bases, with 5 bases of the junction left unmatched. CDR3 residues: CASTQLAGDYNEQFF. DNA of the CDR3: TGTGCCAGTACCCAACTAGCGGGGGACTACAATGAGCAGTTCTTC.

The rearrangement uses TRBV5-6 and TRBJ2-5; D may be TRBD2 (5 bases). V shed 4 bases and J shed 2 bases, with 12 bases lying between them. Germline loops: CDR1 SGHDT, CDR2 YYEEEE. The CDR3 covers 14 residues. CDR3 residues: CASSPGMEQETQYF. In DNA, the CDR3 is TGTGCCAGCAGCCCCGGGATGGAACAAGAGACCCAGTACTTC.